The entry below gives a single T cell receptor (beta chain) sequence along with its context. The antigen is undetermined. The data stem from a study of cytomegalovirus exposure and HLA in healthy donors. Overall study results and limits: The availability of immune exposure information extended only to CMV serostatus. Associated with cytomegalovirus, according to the listing, were some 150 TCR beta chains. An analysis that came later showed most CMV-associated TCR beta chains appearing HLA-restricted.

A multiplex PCR was run with 60 Vbeta primers and 13 Jbeta primers. The repertoire was sequenced with immunoSEQ multiplex PCR; TCRdb's copy has only in-frame clones and lacks some. The sample table sets out about 130,000 clones. The receptor's source is a woman in her thirties or forties in good health and CMV-seronegative. Sequences were obtained from PBMCs.

The CDR3: CASSEAQGREKLFF. CDR3 coding DNA: TGTGCCAGCAGTGAAGCGCAGGGGCGAGAAAAACTGTTTTTT. The chain combines TRBV6-1 with TRBJ1-4, with TRBD1 as a possible D gene (6 bases). Trimming took off 0 bases at V and 8 bases at J, with 10 bases between the two ends. This CDR3 has 14 residues. Germline lookup yields CDR1 MNHNS and CDR2 SASEGT.